Presented here are 2 T cell receptor beta chains from one specimen sequenced in a study of T-cell reconstitution after alpha-beta-depleted transplantation in children. TCRbeta library preparation incorporated unique molecular identifiers. TCRdb ran MiXCR on the PCR reads and lists one entry per CDR3 protein. The sample yields about 600,000 distinct CDR3 sequences, more than 9% seen once. Here the sequenced sample was PBMCs from the stem cell graft donor, taken from the stem cell graft. The receptors shown here come from a human donor who donated a stem cell graft to a child with acute myeloid leukemia.

This sequence joins TRBV20-1 and TRBJ2-1, with TRBD1 identical over 8 bases. Germline values: CDR1 DFQATT, CDR2 SNEGSKA (reference sequence). CDR3 size: 16 residues. V lost 5 bases to trimming and J lost 7 bases; unmatched junction nucleotides: 16. This chain's CDR3 is CSARARTGPGPNEQFF. The CDR3 DNA sequence: TGCAGTGCTCGCGCCCGGACAGGGCCAGGGCCGAATGAGCAGTTCTTC.

CDR3 residues: CASSLGTATNEKLFF. CDR3 DNA: TGCGCCAGCAGCTTGGGGACAGCAACTAATGAAAAACTGTTTTTT. This chain joins TRBV5-1 and TRBJ1-4; D is possibly TRBD1 (6 bases). The CDR3 consists of 15 residues. Germline CDR1 is SGHRS and CDR2 is YFSETQ. Trimming stripped 0 bases from V and 0 bases from J, with 6 bases between.